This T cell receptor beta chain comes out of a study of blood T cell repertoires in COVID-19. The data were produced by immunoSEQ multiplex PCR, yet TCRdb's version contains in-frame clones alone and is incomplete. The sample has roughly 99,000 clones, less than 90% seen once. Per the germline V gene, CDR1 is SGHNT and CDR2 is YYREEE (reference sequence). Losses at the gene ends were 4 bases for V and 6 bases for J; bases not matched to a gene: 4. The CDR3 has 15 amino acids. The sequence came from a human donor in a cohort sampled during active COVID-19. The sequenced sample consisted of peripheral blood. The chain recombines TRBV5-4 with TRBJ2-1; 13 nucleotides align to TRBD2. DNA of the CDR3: TGTGCCAGCAGCCCCGGGACTAGCGGGATCAATGAGCAGTTCTTC. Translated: CASSPGTSGINEQFF. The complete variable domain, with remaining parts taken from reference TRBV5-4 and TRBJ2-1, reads ETGVTQSPTHLIKTRGQQVTLRCSSQSGHNTVSWYQQALGQGPQFIFQYYREEENGRGNFPPRFSGLQFPNYSSELNVNALELDDSALYLCASSPGTSGINEQFFGPGTRLTVL.